A single sample is the source of the 21 T cell receptor beta chains below, sequenced in a study of T cell repertoires in cytomegalovirus infection. From the reads, TCRdb called clonotypes with MiXCR, one entry per CDR3 protein. This sample has a few hundred thousand distinct CDR3 sequences, with approximately 9.5% found just once. Material for sequencing was PBMCs. The receptor source for this set is a human donor in good health (CMV status not recorded). Some clones in this sample may be carry-over from other donors' samples.

This clonotype was observed a handful of times. The chain employs TRBV6-6 and TRBJ1-1, with unresolved D. The CDR3 covers 11 residues. Germline V lookup: CDR1 MNHNY, CDR2 SVGAGI (reference sequence). CDR3 coding DNA: TGTGCTGCGGGCCAGAACACTGAAGCTTTCTTT. It is translated as CAAGQNTEAFF.

This clonotype has a count of ten or more. V and J are TRBV7-8 and TRBJ2-1; D possibly corresponds to TRBD2 (7 bases). This CDR3 spans 15 amino acids. The V gene's germline CDR1 is SGHVS and CDR2 FQNEAQ. Trimming took off 4 bases at V and 6 bases at J, with 16 bases between the two ends. The CDR3, as DNA: TGTGCCAGCAGCTCGGACCGAGGGGGGGGCAATGAGCAGTTCTTC. As protein: CASSSDRGGGNEQFF.

This clonotype was seen more than once but under ten times. The CDR3 coding sequence is TGTGCCAGCAGCCAGGGGAGGGCAGTGAACACTGAAGCTTTCTTT. As protein: CASSQGRAVNTEAFF. This chain uses TRBV12-3 or TRBV12-4 with TRBJ1-1; possible D gene TRBD1, 6 bases. This CDR3 contains 15 residues. V was clipped by 6 bases and J by 0 bases, with 14 bases between them.

This clonotype has a handful of counts. The CDR3 protein is CASSQDIAVGSYEQYF. CDR3 DNA sequence: TGCGCCAGCAGCCAAGACATAGCGGTGGGCTCCTACGAGCAGTACTTC. V gene TRBV4-3 combines with J gene TRBJ2-7; possible D gene TRBD2, 6 bases. CDR1 is LGHNA and CDR2 is YSLEER in the germline V gene. This CDR3 comprises 16 residues. The ends were cut back, 0 bases at V and 0 bases at J, with 12 bases in the middle.

The table lists this clonotype with many counts. The V gene is TRBV7-8, the J gene TRBJ2-1, with 13 bases matching TRBD2. V dropped 5 bases and J dropped 1; count of bases not matched to a gene: 5. The CDR3 contains 17 residues. Per germline, CDR1 SGHVS and CDR2 FQNEAQ. DNA for the CDR3: TGTGCCAGCAGCCTGGGGACTAGCGGGGTTTCCTACAATGAGCAGTTCTTC. This gives the protein CASSLGTSGVSYNEQFF.

This clonotype was recorded many times. The chain is built from TRBV4-2 and TRBJ2-1; 9 bases match TRBD2. V lost 1 base and J lost 0; bases outside the gene matches: 4. Per the germline V gene, CDR1 is LGHNA and CDR2 is YNFKEQ. There are 17 residues in the CDR3. The CDR3 DNA sequence: TGTGCCAGCAGCCAAGCATCAGCGGGAGGCTCCTACAATGAGCAGTTCTTC. This gives the protein CASSQASAGGSYNEQFF.

The chain couples TRBV10-3 to TRBJ2-7, with TRBD1 matching over 8 bases. The germline CDR1 and CDR2 sequences are ENHRY and SYGVKD. Unmatched junction bases numbered 5, after V lost 2 bases and J lost 5 bases. This CDR3 comprises 14 residues. CDR3 loop: CAISERGRGHEQYF. The CDR3 DNA reads TGTGCCATCAGTGAGCGCGGCAGGGGGCACGAGCAGTACTTC.

This clonotype was detected once. This rearrangement joins TRBV20-1 to TRBJ2-1; D is possibly TRBD1 (5 bases). CDR1 is DFQATT and CDR2 is SNEGSKA in the germline V gene (reference sequence). The V gene lost 1 base and the J gene lost 2 bases, with 18 bases spanning the gap. The CDR3 covers 17 residues. The DNA for the CDR3 is TGCAGTGCTAGAGCCGCCTGGACGTCAGGGCCCTACAATGAGCAGTTCTTC. This codes for CSARAAWTSGPYNEQFF.

This clonotype was recorded many times. The chain employs TRBV7-9 and TRBJ1-1; 11 bases are a match to TRBD1. The junction had 10 bases not matched to a gene; V was cut back by 5 bases and J by 11 bases. The CDR3 extends over 14 amino acids. From germline, CDR1 is SEHNR and CDR2 FQNEAQ (reference sequence). In DNA, the CDR3 is TGTGCCAGCAGCGCAGGACAGGGGGCTCGAGGGGCTTTCTTT. This codes for CASSAGQGARGAFF.

This clonotype was found many times. The chain links TRBV6-2 or TRBV6-3 to TRBJ1-1; D is undetermined. The CDR3 is 14 residues long. Trimming removed 6 bases from V and 0 bases from J, with 11 bases in between. From germline, CDR1 is MNHEY and CDR2 SVGEGT. The CDR3 protein is CASSLTEMNTEAFF. CDR3 DNA: TGTGCCAGCAGCTTGACGGAAATGAACACTGAAGCTTTCTTT.

The chain has TRBV9 and TRBJ2-7, with D unresolved. From germline, CDR1 is SGDLS and CDR2 YYNGEE. The CDR3 loop spans 15 amino acids. The germline V and J ends were trimmed by 4 bases and 3 bases, with 17 bases remaining between them. The CDR3 spells CASSIDHGSNYEQYF. The CDR3 region has the DNA TGTGCCAGCAGCATCGACCACGGATCCAACTACGAGCAGTACTTC.

In its sample, this clonotype was seen many times. The chain couples TRBV7-2 to TRBJ2-4, with a tentative D call TRBD2 (6 bases). CDR1 is SGHTA, CDR2 FQGNSA, per germline. Trimming took 5 bases from V and 1 from J, leaving 9 bases between them. CDR3 length: 14 amino acids. CDR3 sequence reads: CASSPAGAKNIQYF. The DNA for the CDR3 is TGTGCCAGCAGCCCCGCGGGGGCCAAAAACATTCAGTACTTC.

This clonotype was counted between two and nine times. The V and J genes are TRBV7-9 and TRBJ2-7, with 9 bases identical to TRBD2. The V segment lost 6 bases and the J segment 10 bases; nucleotides outside the gene matches: 13. CDR1 and CDR2 (germline): SEHNR, FQNEAQ (reference sequence). The CDR3 is 14 residues long. The CDR3 DNA reads as TGTGCCAGCAGTCCTACCGGGACTAGCAGACAACAGTACTTC. Its translation: CASSPTGTSRQQYF.

The chain has TRBV25-1 and TRBJ2-3, with D perhaps TRBD2 (6 bases). This CDR3 spans 15 amino acids. V dropped 3 bases and J dropped 2 bases, with 12 bases sitting between them. Germline V gives CDR1 MGHDK, CDR2 SYGVNS. The CDR3 here is CASSDTSTTTDTQYF. The DNA for the CDR3 is TGTGCCAGCAGTGATACTAGCACTACCACAGATACGCAGTATTTT.

The chain joins TRBV19 to TRBJ2-5, with 9 positions matching TRBD2. Germline V gene lookup returns CDR1 LNHDA and CDR2 SQIVND (reference sequence). The V and J ends lost 4 bases and 5 bases, in that order; junction bases with no gene match: 14. This CDR3 has 17 residues. The CDR3 spells CASSTMTSGHMTETQYF. CDR3 sequence (DNA): TGTGCCAGTAGTACGATGACTAGCGGCCATATGACGGAGACCCAGTACTTC.

Many counts were recorded for this clonotype. The rearrangement joins TRBV6-6 to TRBJ2-7, with 9 bases matching TRBD2. The V gene's germline CDR1 is MNHNY and CDR2 SVGAGI (reference sequence). CDR3 size: 15 residues. The J segment lost 1 base and the V segment lost 7 bases, leaving 8 bases of the junction unmatched. The CDR3 bases are TGTGCCAGCACCTTAATAGCGGGGGAGTCCTACGAGCAGTACTTC. Residues: CASTLIAGESYEQYF.

This clonotype was counted only a few times. This chain connects TRBV7-2 to TRBJ1-6, with 9 bases that match TRBD1. Per germline, CDR1 SGHTA and CDR2 FQGNSA. This CDR3 is built from 14 residues. Unmatched junction bases numbered 5, after V lost 4 bases and J lost 10 bases. CDR3 in DNA: TGTGCCAGCAGCTCGACAGGGGGATTATCACCCCTCCACTTT. Its translation is CASSSTGGLSPLHF.

This clonotype was counted ten times or more. This chain links TRBV7-2 with TRBJ1-3, with 7 bases that match TRBD1. The CDR3 is made up of 16 amino acids. Germline CDR1 reads SGHTA; CDR2 reads FQGNSA. V was clipped by 3 bases and J by 0 bases; unmatched bases: 5. The CDR3 DNA follows: TGTGCCAGCAGCTTTGACAGGGCTTCCTCTGGAAACACCATATATTTT. Protein: CASSFDRASSGNTIYF.

This clonotype occurred a few times. The V and J genes are TRBV24-1 and TRBJ1-5; D is unresolved. V was clipped by 4 bases and J by 1 base, with 4 bases between them. Germline V gene data show CDR1 as KGHDR and CDR2 as SFDVKD. The CDR3 runs 13 residues. The CDR3 sequence is CATSEGSNQPQHF. DNA of the CDR3: TGTGCCACCAGTGAGGGGAGCAATCAGCCCCAGCATTTT.

This clonotype was counted a few times. The chain carries TRBV7-2 and TRBJ2-5; 9 bases map to TRBD1. This CDR3 is built from 14 residues. The J segment lost 1 base and the V segment lost 6 bases, leaving 3 bases of the junction unmatched. Germline-derived CDR1 and CDR2 are SGHTA and FQGNSA. CDR3 DNA: TGTGCCAGCAGGACAGGGGGTGGCCAAGAGACCCAGTACTTC. Translation gives CASRTGGGQETQYF.

The sample holds many counts of this clonotype. The chain employs TRBV20-1 and TRBJ1-2, with a tentative D call TRBD1 (6 bases). The germline gives CDR1 DFQATT, CDR2 SNEGSKA (reference sequence). The CDR3 runs 12 residues. Trimming left V 6 bases short and J 6 bases short, with 14 bases between. The CDR3 loop reads CSAGLPGDGYTF. The CDR3 DNA sequence: TGCAGTGCGGGCCTCCCAGGGGATGGCTACACCTTC.